Below are 27 T cell receptor beta chains sequenced from a single sample in a study of T and B cells in COVID-19 patients. Multiplex PCR with BIOMED2 TRB-A/B primer pools amplified TRB rearrangements. TCRdb used MiXCR to reprocess the multiplex PCR reads, holding one entry per CDR3 protein. Among approximately 960 distinct CDR3 sequences listed, 28% were seen once. From blood, roughly 240-550 ng of genomic DNA served as TRB template. Sequencing input: blood. These receptors all come from a human donor with active COVID-19.

Judged by abundance, this clonotype is large. This chain connects TRBV27 to TRBJ2-2; 8 nucleotides agree with TRBD2. The CDR3 is made up of 16 amino acids. The germline gives CDR1 MNHEY, CDR2 SMNVEV (reference sequence). Unmatched junction bases numbered 8, after V lost 6 bases and J lost 2 bases. DNA of the CDR3: TGTGCCAGCAGCTGGGCCGGGACTAGAAACACCGGGGAGCTGTTTTTT. Its protein product is CASSWAGTRNTGELFF.

A single count supports this clonotype. This rearrangement joins TRBV19 to TRBJ1-5, with TRBD1 matching 11 bases. V shed 5 bases and J 7 bases; nucleotides not matched to a gene: 10. Germline CDR1 reads LNHDA; CDR2 reads SQIVND (reference sequence). This CDR3 spans 16 amino acids. Here the CDR3 DNA reads TGTGCCAGTAGTGGGAGACCCGGGACAGGGGGGCAGCCCCAGCATTTT. It codes for CASSGRPGTGGQPQHF.

Sample share makes this clonotype medium-sized. This chain uses TRBV12-3 or TRBV12-4 with TRBJ1-1; no firm D call. The CDR3 extends over 14 amino acids. Trimming took 1 base from V and 1 from J, leaving 7 bases between them. The CDR3 bases are TGTGCCAGCAGTTTAGGGTCCCCGAACACTGAAGCTTTCTTT. It yields the protein CASSLGSPNTEAFF.

In regard to this clonotype: A read error may explain this, as a much larger clone is one base away. The DNA for the CDR3 is TGCGCCATCAGCCAAGAATCGCCAAGCTCTGGGGCCAACGTCCTGACTTTC. Its translation: CAISQESPSSGANVLTF. The chain recombines TRBV4-3 with TRBJ2-6; unclear D gene. CDR1 and CDR2 (germline): LGHNA, YSLEER. The CDR3 has 17 amino acids.

By share of the sample, this clonotype is large. The V and J genes are TRBV12-3 or TRBV12-4 and TRBJ2-7; D call uncertain. This CDR3 has 13 amino acids. Trimming took off 2 bases at V and 5 bases at J, with 10 bases between the two ends. CDR3 protein: CASSLYEGNEQYF. The CDR3, as DNA: TGTGCCAGCAGTTTATACGAAGGGAACGAGCAGTACTTC.

Sample share makes this clonotype medium-sized. The chain uses TRBV7-2 and TRBJ1-5, with 10 nucleotides matching TRBD1. V shed 5 bases, J shed 6 bases, and the junction held 7 bases outside the gene matches. Per the germline V gene, CDR1 is SGHTA and CDR2 is FQGNSA. CDR3 length: 15 residues. CDR3 coding DNA: TGTGCCAGCAGCGCCGGGACAGGGGTTACTCAGCCCCAGCATTTT. This codes for CASSAGTGVTQPQHF.

This clonotype has just a few counts. The chain has TRBV20-1 and TRBJ2-1; tentatively, D is TRBD1 (5 bases). The V end lost 3 bases, the J end lost 4 bases, and 19 bases lay between the germline ends. Germline values: CDR1 DFQATT, CDR2 SNEGSKA (reference sequence). The CDR3 sequence is 16 residues long. CDR3: CSASYEGERVYNEQFF. CDR3 coding DNA: TGCAGTGCTAGCTATGAAGGGGAACGGGTTTACAATGAGCAGTTCTTC.

This clonotype is categorized as large. The chain recombines TRBV5-6 with TRBJ1-4, with D perhaps matching TRBD1 (5 bases). Trimming removed 4 bases from V and 8 bases from J, with 15 bases in between. From germline, CDR1 is SGHDT and CDR2 YYEEEE. CDR3 size: 14 residues. CDR3 amino acids: CASSVTGVAEKLFF. CDR3 nucleotide sequence: TGTGCCAGCAGCGTTACGGGGGTAGCGGAAAAACTGTTTTTT. The whole variable domain, filled in from reference TRBV5-6 and TRBJ1-4, reads DAGVTQSPTHLIKTRGQQVTLRCSPKSGHDTVSWYQQALGQGPQFIFQYYEEEERQRGNFPDRFSGHQFPNYSSELNVNALLLGDSALYLCASSVTGVAEKLFFGSGTQLSVL.

On this clonotype itself: The junction does not match germline at one end; this may be a read error. This chain joins TRBV6-5 and TRBJ1-4, with 7 bases matching TRBD1. This CDR3 spans 14 amino acids. From germline, CDR1 is MNHEY and CDR2 SVGAGI. CDR3 sequence: CASSYSTGNEKLLF. The CDR3 DNA reads TGTGCCAGCAGTTACTCGACAGGGAATGAAAAACTGCTTTTT.

This clonotype is medium-sized (0.01 to 0.1%) within its sample. The rearrangement joins TRBV11-2 to TRBJ2-1; TRBD1 or TRBD2 may be the D gene (5 bases each). CDR1 SGHAT and CDR2 FQNNGV come from the germline V gene. V gave up 6 bases and J gave up 10 bases, with 16 bases separating them. CDR3 length: 13 residues. CDR3 sequence (DNA): TGTGCCAGCAGATCGACGGAAGGGGACGAGCAGTTCTTC. It is translated as CASRSTEGDEQFF.

Sample share makes this clonotype large (0.1 to 1%). The V and J genes are TRBV27 and TRBJ1-1; weak D call: TRBD1 (6 bases). Germline loops: CDR1 MNHEY, CDR2 SMNVEV (reference sequence). Between the trimmed V and J ends, which lost 4 bases and 6 bases, there was a span of 18 bases. This CDR3 region has 15 residues. The CDR3 loop is CASSSHRAQGAEAFF. In DNA, the CDR3 is TGTGCCAGCAGTTCCCACAGGGCCCAAGGGGCTGAAGCTTTCTTT.

The rearrangement uses TRBV27 and TRBJ2-1; 9 nucleotides align to TRBD2. The CDR3 runs 14 residues. V was pared by 6 bases and J by 8 bases, with 8 bases of the junction left unmatched. The germline V gene has CDR1 MNHEY and CDR2 SMNVEV (reference sequence). In DNA form, the CDR3 reads TGTGCCAGCAGGGGGACTAGCTTCAGGCATGAGCAGTTCTTC. Protein sequence: CASRGTSFRHEQFF.

This clonotype was counted only a few times. CDR3 loop: CSASGYVNTEAFF. The CDR3 coding sequence is TGCAGTGCTAGTGGATACGTGAACACTGAAGCTTTCTTT. The rearrangement uses TRBV20-1 and TRBJ1-1, with D uncertain. CDR1 is DFQATT, CDR2 SNEGSKA, per germline (reference sequence). V was shortened by 3 bases and J by 0 bases, with 8 bases between the two germline ends. CDR3 length: 13 amino acids.

This rearrangement joins TRBV28 to TRBJ2-7, with TRBD2 identical over 12 bases. CDR3 length: 17 residues. The ends lost 0 bases at V and 5 bases at J; junction bases unmatched: 8. Germline CDR1 reads MDHEN; CDR2 reads SYDVKM. CDR3 DNA sequence: TGTGCCAGCAGTTTATGGACTAGCGGGAGAGCGATGGACGAGCAGTACTTC. It codes for CASSLWTSGRAMDEQYF.

The rearrangement joins TRBV4-1 to TRBJ1-5; the D gene is possibly TRBD1 (6 bases). CDR3 length: 15 residues. Germline values: CDR1 MGHRA, CDR2 YSYEKL. Trimming took 0 bases from V and 5 from J, leaving 11 bases between them. CDR3 coding DNA: TGCGCCAGCAGCCAAGAGGGGGCAGTTCATCAGCCCCAGCATTTT. Protein sequence: CASSQEGAVHQPQHF.

By its share, this clonotype is medium-sized (0.01 to 0.1%). This chain connects TRBV20-1 to TRBJ2-1; 11 bases fit TRBD2. CDR1 and CDR2 from the germline V gene are DFQATT and SNEGSKA (reference sequence). This CDR3 is built from 17 residues. The ends lost 3 bases at V and 6 bases at J; junction bases unmatched: 13. The CDR3: CSASGASGGNPFNEQFF. CDR3 DNA: TGCAGTGCTAGTGGTGCTAGCGGGGGGAACCCCTTCAATGAGCAGTTCTTC.

This clonotype ranks as medium-sized (0.01 to 0.1%). The rearrangement links TRBV21-1 to TRBJ1-1; TRBD1, the table's D call, lacks a check against the DNA. TRBV21-1 is a listed pseudogene. This CDR3 region has 17 residues. The DNA for the CDR3 is TGTGCCAGCAGCAAAGGGGAGGACAGGGGCCGAAGGACTGAAGCTTTCTTT. This sequence encodes CASSKGEDRGRRTEAFF.

The gene calls are TRBV13 and TRBJ1-1; D perhaps matches TRBD1 (6 bases). Germline lookup yields CDR1 PRHDT and CDR2 FYEKMQ (reference sequence). The length of the CDR3 is 14 residues. Trimming shortened V by 6 bases and J by 6 bases, and 17 bases separated the two germline ends. CDR3 sequence (DNA): TGTGCCAGCAGACTAGAGGGGGAGGGCGCTGAAGCTTTCTTT. This translates into CASRLEGEGAEAFF.

This clonotype is medium-sized (0.01 to 0.1%) by share. The CDR3 sequence: CASSPRKTGDSPLHF. CDR3 nucleotide sequence: TGTGCCAGCTCACCACGAAAAACAGGGGATTCACCCCTCCACTTT. J is TRBJ1-6 and V is TRBV18, with 7 nucleotides matching TRBD1. The trim removed 1 base at V and 8 bases at J, leaving 5 bases unmatched. Germline CDR1 KGHSH, CDR2 LQKENI. The CDR3 is made up of 15 amino acids.

In its sample, this clonotype is medium-sized (0.01 to 0.1%). V gene TRBV7-9 combines with J gene TRBJ1-2, with 9 nucleotides matching TRBD1. From germline, CDR1 is SEHNR and CDR2 FQNEAQ (reference sequence). With 5 bases clipped from V and 6 bases from J, the junction kept 7 bases outside the gene matches. CDR3 size: 14 residues. CDR3 DNA sequence: TGTGCCAGCAGCGCAACCGGGACAGGGAATGGCTACACCTTC. Its protein is CASSATGTGNGYTF. Combining the CDR3 with reference TRBV7-9 and TRBJ1-2 gives the whole variable domain DTGVSQNPRHKITKRGQNVTFRCDPISEHNRLYWYRQTLGQGPEFLTYFQNEAQLEKSRLLSDRFSAERPKGSFSTLEIQRTEQGDSAMYLCASSATGTGNGYTFGSGTRLTVV.

In regard to this clonotype: A junction end diverges from the germline sequence, so it may reflect a read error. The chain is built from TRBV28 and TRBJ2-1, with 15 nucleotides matching TRBD2. The CDR3 covers 18 residues. CDR1 is MDHEN and CDR2 is SYDVKM in the germline V gene. This CDR3 is CASSLWTSGRAGDNEQFF. Here the CDR3 DNA reads TGTGCCAGCAGTCTATGGACTAGCGGGAGGGCCGGAGACAATGAGCAGTTCTTC.

There are a few counts of this clonotype. This chain connects TRBV20-1 to TRBJ1-6, with D uncertain. Germline assignment: CDR1 DFQATT and CDR2 SNEGSKA (reference sequence). The CDR3 is 13 residues long. The germline V and J ends were trimmed by 7 bases and 6 bases, with 13 bases remaining between them. CDR3 sequence (DNA): TGCAGTGGGACTGCGGTCGTTAATTCACCCCTCCACTTT. The encoded protein is CSGTAVVNSPLHF.

By proportion, this clonotype is medium-sized. For the CDR3, the DNA is TGTGCCAGCAGTGAAAGGAAAAATGGAGCTGGCTACACCTTC. This gives the protein CASSERKNGAGYTF. The chain combines TRBV6-1 with TRBJ1-2; D not resolved. CDR3 length equals 14 residues. Trimming cost V 2 bases and J 7 bases, with 14 bases left between them. Germline CDR1 and CDR2: MNHNS and SASEGT.

This clonotype qualifies as medium-sized. The V gene is TRBV30, the J gene TRBJ1-1, with D uncertain. V lost 4 bases and J 0 bases, leaving 15 bases between the germline ends. This CDR3 is built from 15 residues. Per germline, CDR1 GTSNPN and CDR2 SVGIG (reference sequence). The CDR3 loop reads CAWTHQKGLNTEAFF. CDR3 coding DNA: TGTGCCTGGACCCACCAAAAGGGCTTGAACACTGAAGCTTTCTTT. Full variable domain (outside the CDR3, taken from reference TRBV30 and TRBJ1-1): SQTIHQWPATLVQPVGSPLSLECTVEGTSNPNLYWYRQAAGRGLQLLFYSVGIGQISSEVPQNLSASRPQDRQFILSSKKLLLSDSGFYLCAWTHQKGLNTEAFFGQGTRLTVV.

As regards this clonotype: Given a much more abundant clone one base away, this may be a read error. The rearrangement joins TRBV6-1 to TRBJ1-1, with 8 bases fitting TRBD1. Losses at the gene ends were 6 bases for V and 7 bases for J; bases not matched to a gene: 10. Germline V gene lookup returns CDR1 MNHNS and CDR2 SASEGT. This CDR3 contains 14 residues. The CDR3 DNA follows: TGTGCCAGCAGCTACGGACAGGGTTCTAATGAAGCTTTCTTT. Amino acids: CASSYGQGSNEAFF.

Points on this clonotype: A much larger clone differs by one base, so this may be a read error. The chain employs TRBV6-2 or TRBV6-3 and TRBJ1-2; TRBD1 matches 7 bases. The V gene's germline CDR1 is MNHEY and CDR2 SVGEGT. This CDR3 comprises 14 residues. The chain's CDR3 is CASCYSEGARGYTF. Written as DNA, the CDR3 is TGTGCCAGCTGTTACTCGGAGGGGGCGCGCGGCTACACCTTC.

This clonotype occurred once. At one boundary the junction diverges from the germline segment, which might be a read error. The rearrangement joins TRBV13 to TRBJ2-6, with a tentative D call TRBD1 (5 bases). The CDR3 has 15 amino acids. From germline, CDR1 is PRHDT and CDR2 FYEKMQ (reference sequence). CDR3 region: CASSLEGSGANVPTF. DNA for the CDR3: TGTGCCAGCAGCTTGGAAGGCTCTGGGGCCAACGTCCCGACTTTT.